This T cell receptor (beta chain) came from a study of T cell responses to AZD1222 COVID-19 vaccine. The CDR3 totals 15 residues. Trimming left V 2 bases short and J 6 bases short, with 13 bases between. CDR1 and CDR2 (germline): SEHNR, FQNEAQ (reference sequence). Some clones are missing from TCRdb's copy, which holds only in-frame ones; the method was immunoSEQ multiplex PCR. The top ten hold about 1.9% of the sample, which has roughly 140,000 clones, 90% to 95% seen once. This specimen consisted of peripheral blood, obtained on day 0 of AZD1222 vaccination. This clonotype was sampled from an adult in good health. The V gene is TRBV7-9, the J gene TRBJ1-4, with a tentative D call TRBD1 (6 bases). CDR3 sequence (DNA): TGTGCCAGCAGCTTATTTGGGGCAGGGGATGAAAAACTGTTTTTT. As protein: CASSLFGAGDEKLFF.